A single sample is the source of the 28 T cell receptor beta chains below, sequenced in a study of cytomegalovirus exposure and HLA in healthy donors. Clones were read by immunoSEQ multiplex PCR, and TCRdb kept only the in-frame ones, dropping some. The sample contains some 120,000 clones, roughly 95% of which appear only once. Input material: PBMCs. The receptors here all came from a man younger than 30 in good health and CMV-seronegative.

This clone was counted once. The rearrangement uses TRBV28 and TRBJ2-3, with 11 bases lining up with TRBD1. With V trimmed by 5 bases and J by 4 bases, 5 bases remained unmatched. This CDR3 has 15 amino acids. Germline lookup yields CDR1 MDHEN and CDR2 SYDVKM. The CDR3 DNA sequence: TGTGCCAGCAGTCAGCCGGGACAGGGGGCAGATACGCAGTATTTT. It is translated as CASSQPGQGADTQYF.

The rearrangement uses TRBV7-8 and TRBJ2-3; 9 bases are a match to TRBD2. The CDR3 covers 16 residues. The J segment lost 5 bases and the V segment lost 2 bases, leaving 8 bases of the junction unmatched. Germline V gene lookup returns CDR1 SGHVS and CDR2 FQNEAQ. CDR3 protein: CASSLKLAGKGDTQYF. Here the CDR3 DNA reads TGTGCCAGCAGCTTAAAGCTAGCGGGAAAGGGAGATACGCAGTATTTT.

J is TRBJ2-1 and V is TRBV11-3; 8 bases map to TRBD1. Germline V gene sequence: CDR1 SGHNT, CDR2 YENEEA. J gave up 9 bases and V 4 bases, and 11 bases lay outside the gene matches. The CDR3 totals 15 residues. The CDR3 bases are TGTGCCAGCAGCTCCCCGGGACAGGATTACGGTGAGCAGTTCTTC. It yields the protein CASSSPGQDYGEQFF.

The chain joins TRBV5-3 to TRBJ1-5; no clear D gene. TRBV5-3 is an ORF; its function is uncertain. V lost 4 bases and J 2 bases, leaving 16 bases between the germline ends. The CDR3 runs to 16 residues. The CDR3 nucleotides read TGTGCCAGAAGCCCTATCGCGGCCGGATGCAATCAGCCCCAGCATTTT. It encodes CARSPIAAGCNQPQHF.

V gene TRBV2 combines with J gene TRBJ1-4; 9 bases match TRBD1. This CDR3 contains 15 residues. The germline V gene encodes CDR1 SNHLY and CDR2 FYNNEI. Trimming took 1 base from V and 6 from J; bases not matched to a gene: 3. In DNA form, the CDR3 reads TGTGCCAGCAGTGAAGAGGGGACAGGGTATGAAAAACTGTTTTTT. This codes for CASSEEGTGYEKLFF.

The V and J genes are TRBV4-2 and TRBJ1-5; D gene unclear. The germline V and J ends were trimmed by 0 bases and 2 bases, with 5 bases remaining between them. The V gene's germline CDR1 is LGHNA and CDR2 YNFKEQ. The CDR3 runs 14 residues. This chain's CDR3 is CASSQDSGNQPQHF. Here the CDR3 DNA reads TGTGCCAGCAGCCAAGATTCGGGCAATCAGCCCCAGCATTTT.

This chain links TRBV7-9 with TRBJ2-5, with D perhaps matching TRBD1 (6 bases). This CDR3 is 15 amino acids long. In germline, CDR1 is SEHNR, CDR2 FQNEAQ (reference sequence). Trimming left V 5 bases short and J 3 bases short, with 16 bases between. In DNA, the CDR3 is TGTGCCAGCAGCCCTCCCCGGGCAGGGGAAGAGACCCAGTACTTC. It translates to CASSPPRAGEETQYF.

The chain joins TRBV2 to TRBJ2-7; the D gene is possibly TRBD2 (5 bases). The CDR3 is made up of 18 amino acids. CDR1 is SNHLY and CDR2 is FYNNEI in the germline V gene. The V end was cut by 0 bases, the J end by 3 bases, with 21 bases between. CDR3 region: CASSEALRAGGFFYEQYF. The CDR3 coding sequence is TGTGCCAGCAGTGAAGCGCTTCGGGCCGGCGGGTTTTTCTACGAGCAGTACTTC. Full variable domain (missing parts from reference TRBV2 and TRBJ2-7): EPEVTQTPSHQVTQMGQEVILRCVPISNHLYFYWYRQILGQKVEFLVSFYNNEISEKSEIFDDQFSVERPDGSNFTLKIRSTKLEDSAMYFCASSEALRAGGFFYEQYFGPGTRLTVT.

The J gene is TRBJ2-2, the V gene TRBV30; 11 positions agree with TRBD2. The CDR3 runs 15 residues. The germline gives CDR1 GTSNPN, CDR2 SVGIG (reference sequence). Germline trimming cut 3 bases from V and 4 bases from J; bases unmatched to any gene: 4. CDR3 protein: CAWRLAGAGTGELFF. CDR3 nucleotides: TGTGCCTGGAGACTAGCGGGAGCTGGCACCGGGGAGCTGTTTTTT.

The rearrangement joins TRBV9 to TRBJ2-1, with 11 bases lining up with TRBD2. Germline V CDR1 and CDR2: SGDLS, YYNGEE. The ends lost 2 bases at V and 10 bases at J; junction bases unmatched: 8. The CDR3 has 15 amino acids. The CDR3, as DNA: TGTGCCAGCAGCGTTAGCGGGAGGGCCGGAGCAGAGCAGTTCTTC. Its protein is CASSVSGRAGAEQFF.

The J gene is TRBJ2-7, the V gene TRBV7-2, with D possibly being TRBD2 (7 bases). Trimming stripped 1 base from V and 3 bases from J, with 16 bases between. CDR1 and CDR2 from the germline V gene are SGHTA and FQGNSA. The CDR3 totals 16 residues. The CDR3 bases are TGTGCCAGCAGCTTAGAGGGGGGAGGGCCGGGCTACGAGCAGTACTTC. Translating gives CASSLEGGGPGYEQYF.

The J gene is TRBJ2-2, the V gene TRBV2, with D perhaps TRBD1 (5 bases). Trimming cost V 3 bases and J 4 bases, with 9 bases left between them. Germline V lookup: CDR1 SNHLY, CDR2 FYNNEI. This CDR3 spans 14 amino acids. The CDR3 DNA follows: TGTGCCAGCAGTGACAGACAGACCACCGGGGAGCTGTTTTTT. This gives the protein CASSDRQTTGELFF.

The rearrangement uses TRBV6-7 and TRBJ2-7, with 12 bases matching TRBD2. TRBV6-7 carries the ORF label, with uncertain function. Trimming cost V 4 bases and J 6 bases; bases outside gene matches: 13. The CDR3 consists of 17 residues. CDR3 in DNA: TGTGCCAGCAGTTCTCCTAGCGGGAGGGCCAAAGAAGGCGAGCAGTACTTC. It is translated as CASSSPSGRAKEGEQYF.

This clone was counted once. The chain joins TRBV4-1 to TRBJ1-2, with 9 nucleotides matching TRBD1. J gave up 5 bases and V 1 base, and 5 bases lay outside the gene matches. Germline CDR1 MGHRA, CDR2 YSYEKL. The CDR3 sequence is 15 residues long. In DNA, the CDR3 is TGCGCCAGCAGCCAAGTGGGACAGGGAGGGTATGGCTACACCTTC. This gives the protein CASSQVGQGGYGYTF.

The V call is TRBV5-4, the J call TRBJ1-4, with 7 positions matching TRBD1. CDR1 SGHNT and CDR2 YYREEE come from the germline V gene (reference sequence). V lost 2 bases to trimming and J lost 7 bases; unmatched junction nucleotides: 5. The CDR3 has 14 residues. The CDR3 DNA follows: TGTGCCAGCAGCTTAGACAGGGCGAGTGAAAAACTGTTTTTT. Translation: CASSLDRASEKLFF.

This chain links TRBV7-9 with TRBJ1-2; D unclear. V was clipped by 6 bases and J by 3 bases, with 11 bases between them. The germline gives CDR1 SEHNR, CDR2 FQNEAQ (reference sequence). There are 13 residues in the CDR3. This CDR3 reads CASSSTDDYGYTF. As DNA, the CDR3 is TGTGCCAGCAGTTCAACAGATGACTATGGCTACACCTTC.

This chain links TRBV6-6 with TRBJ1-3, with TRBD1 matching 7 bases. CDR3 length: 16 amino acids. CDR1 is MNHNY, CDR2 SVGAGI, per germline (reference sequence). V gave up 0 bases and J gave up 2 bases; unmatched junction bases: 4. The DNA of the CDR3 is TGTGCCAGCAGTTACTCGGAGGGGGCCGCTGGAAACACCATATATTTT. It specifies CASSYSEGAAGNTIYF.

The CDR3 region has the DNA TGTGCCAGCAGCTGGATTCGGACTAGCCATTCCTACGAGCAGTACTTC. Protein product: CASSWIRTSHSYEQYF. The V call is TRBV7-9, the J call TRBJ2-7; 8 nucleotides agree with TRBD2. The CDR3 runs 16 residues. Germline loops: CDR1 SEHNR, CDR2 FQNEAQ (reference sequence). The V and J ends lost 4 bases and 1 base, in that order; junction bases with no gene match: 9.

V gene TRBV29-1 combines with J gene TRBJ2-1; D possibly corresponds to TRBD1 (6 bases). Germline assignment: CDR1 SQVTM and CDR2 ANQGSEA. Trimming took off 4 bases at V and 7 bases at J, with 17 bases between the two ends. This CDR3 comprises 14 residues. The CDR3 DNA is TGCAGCGTTGTCTCAGGGGAATGGTTGAATGAGCAGTTCTTC. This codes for CSVVSGEWLNEQFF.

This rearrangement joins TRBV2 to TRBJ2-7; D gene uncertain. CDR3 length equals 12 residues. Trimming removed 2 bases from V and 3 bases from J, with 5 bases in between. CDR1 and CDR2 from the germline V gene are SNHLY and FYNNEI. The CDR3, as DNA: TGTGCCAGCAGTGAATCCCTCTACGAGCAGTACTTC. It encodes CASSESLYEQYF.

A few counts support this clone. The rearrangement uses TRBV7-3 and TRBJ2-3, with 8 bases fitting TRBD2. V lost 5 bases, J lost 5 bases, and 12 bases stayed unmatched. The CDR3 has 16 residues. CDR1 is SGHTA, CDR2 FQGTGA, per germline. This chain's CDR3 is CASSRNSAGDGDTQYF. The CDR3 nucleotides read TGTGCCAGCAGCCGAAATTCAGCGGGAGATGGAGATACGCAGTATTTT.

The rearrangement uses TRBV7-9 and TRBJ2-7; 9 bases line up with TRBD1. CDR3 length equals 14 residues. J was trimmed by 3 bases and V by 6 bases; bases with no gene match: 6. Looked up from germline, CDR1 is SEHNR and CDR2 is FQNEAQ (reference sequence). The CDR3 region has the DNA TGTGCCAGCAGAACCGGGACAGGGAGCTACGAGCAGTACTTC. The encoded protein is CASRTGTGSYEQYF. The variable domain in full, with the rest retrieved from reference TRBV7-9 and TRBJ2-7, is DTGVSQNPRHKITKRGQNVTFRCDPISEHNRLYWYRQTLGQGPEFLTYFQNEAQLEKSRLLSDRFSAERPKGSFSTLEIQRTEQGDSAMYLCASRTGTGSYEQYFGPGTRLTVT.

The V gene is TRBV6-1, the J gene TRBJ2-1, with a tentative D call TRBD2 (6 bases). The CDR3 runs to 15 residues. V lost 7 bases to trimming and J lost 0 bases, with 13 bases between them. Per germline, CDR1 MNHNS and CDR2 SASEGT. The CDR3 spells CASTLDGSSYNEQFF. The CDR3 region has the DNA TGTGCCAGCACCCTGGACGGGAGCTCCTACAATGAGCAGTTCTTC.

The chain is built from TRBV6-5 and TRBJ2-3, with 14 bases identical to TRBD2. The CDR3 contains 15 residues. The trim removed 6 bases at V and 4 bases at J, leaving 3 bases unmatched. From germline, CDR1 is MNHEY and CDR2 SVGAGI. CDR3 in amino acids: CASSLGLAGADTQYF. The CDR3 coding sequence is TGTGCCAGCAGCTTGGGACTAGCGGGAGCAGATACGCAGTATTTT.

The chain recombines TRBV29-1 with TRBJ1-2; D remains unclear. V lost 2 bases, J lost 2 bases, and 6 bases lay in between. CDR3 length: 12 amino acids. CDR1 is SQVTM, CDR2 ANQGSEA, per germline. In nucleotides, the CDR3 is TGCAGCGTTGAAAAACAGAACTATGGCTACACCTTC. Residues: CSVEKQNYGYTF.

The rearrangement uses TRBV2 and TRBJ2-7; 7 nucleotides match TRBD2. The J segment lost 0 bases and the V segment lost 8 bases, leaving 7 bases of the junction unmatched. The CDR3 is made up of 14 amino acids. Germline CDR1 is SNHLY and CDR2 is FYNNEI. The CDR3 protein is CASWEGRSSYEQYF. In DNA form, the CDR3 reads TGTGCCAGCTGGGAGGGCCGAAGCTCCTACGAGCAGTACTTC.

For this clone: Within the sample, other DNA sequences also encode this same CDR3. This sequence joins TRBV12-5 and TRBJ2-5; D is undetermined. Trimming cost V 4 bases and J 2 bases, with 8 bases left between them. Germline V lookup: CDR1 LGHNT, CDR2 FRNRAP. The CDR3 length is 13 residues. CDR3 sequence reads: CASGSPGQETQYF. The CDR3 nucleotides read TGTGCTAGTGGTTCACCCGGGCAAGAGACCCAGTACTTC.

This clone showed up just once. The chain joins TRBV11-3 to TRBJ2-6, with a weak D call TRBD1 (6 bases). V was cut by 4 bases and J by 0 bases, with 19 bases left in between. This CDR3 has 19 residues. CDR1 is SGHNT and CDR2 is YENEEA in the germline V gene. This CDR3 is CASSSSWTDTRSGANVLTF. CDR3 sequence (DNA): TGTGCCAGCAGCTCCTCCTGGACAGATACTCGCTCTGGGGCCAACGTCCTGACTTTC.